This T cell receptor beta chain stems from a study of CD8 T cells in ankylosing spondylitis. The V gene end was trimmed by 3 bases and the J gene end by 5 bases; junction bases not matched to a gene: 10. Looked up from germline, CDR1 is DFQATT and CDR2 is SNEGSKA (reference sequence). The CDR3 loop spans 15 amino acids. MiXCR, applied by TCRdb to the 5' RACE reads, yields one record per CDR3 protein. The data contain some 40,000 distinct CDR3 sequences, 10% of them singletons. Of note for this clonotype: A read error may be the cause here, since a much bigger clone is one base away.

Sample: blood, either unsorted or a sorted T cell fraction (not recorded which). The source of this sequence is a male donor with ankylosing spondylitis or in good health (not recorded which). This sequence joins TRBV20-1 and TRBJ2-7, with 10 positions matching TRBD2. CDR3 sequence reads: CSASMLAGDSNEQYF. In DNA, the CDR3 is TGCAGTGCTAGCATGCTAGCGGGAGACAGCAACGAGCAGTACTTC.